A single sample is the source of the 13 T cell receptor beta chains below, sequenced in a study of blood T cell repertoires in COVID-19. Profiling relied on immunoSEQ multiplex PCR, and the TCRdb table lists in-frame clones only, not all of them. The sample shows about 230,000 clones, 88% of them seen only once. The sequenced material came from peripheral blood. The receptors come from a woman in her fifties or sixties with acute or convalescent COVID-19.

The chain has TRBV9 and TRBJ2-3; perhaps TRBD1 as D (5 bases). Germline V CDR1 and CDR2: SGDLS, YYNGEE. V was shortened by 0 bases and J by 1 base, with 12 bases between the two germline ends. This CDR3 spans 16 amino acids. The CDR3 DNA reads as TGTGCCAGCAGCGTAGCGGGTAGGGGCGGCACAGATACGCAGTATTTT. Its translation is CASSVAGRGGTDTQYF.

V gene TRBV2 combines with J gene TRBJ2-5; the D gene is possibly TRBD2 (6 bases). Trimming pared 6 bases from V and 5 bases from J, leaving 7 bases between. From germline, CDR1 is SNHLY and CDR2 FYNNEI. This CDR3 comprises 11 residues. DNA for the CDR3: TGTGCCAGCAGGGCGGGGGAGACCCAGTACTTC. Its protein product is CASRAGETQYF.

With respect to this clone: Other DNA sequences from this sample encode an identical CDR3 as well. This rearrangement joins TRBV19 to TRBJ2-3, with TRBD2 matching 11 bases. The length of the CDR3 is 15 residues. CDR1 LNHDA and CDR2 SQIVND come from the germline V gene (reference sequence). With 6 bases clipped from V and 2 bases from J, the junction kept 4 bases outside the gene matches. CDR3 loop: CASSPGLADTDTQYF. Written as DNA, the CDR3 is TGTGCCAGTAGCCCGGGACTAGCGGACACAGATACGCAGTATTTT.

The chain links TRBV12-5 to TRBJ2-1; 7 bases are shared with TRBD2. The trim removed 0 bases at V and 0 bases at J, leaving 5 bases unmatched. Germline V gives CDR1 LGHNT, CDR2 FRNRAP. The CDR3 has 17 amino acids. CDR3 sequence: CASGLVLERGSYNEQFF. The CDR3 DNA reads TGTGCTAGTGGTTTGGTGCTTGAGCGGGGCTCCTACAATGAGCAGTTCTTC.

The chain couples TRBV29-1 to TRBJ1-5; TRBD1 might be the D (5 bases). Germline CDR1 is SQVTM and CDR2 is ANQGSEA. CDR3 length: 12 amino acids. Trimming cost V 4 bases and J 7 bases, with 11 bases left between them. This CDR3 reads CSVVYQGQPQHF. The CDR3 nucleotides read TGCAGCGTTGTGTATCAGGGACAGCCCCAGCATTTT.

The chain employs TRBV6-2 or TRBV6-3 and TRBJ2-2; D ambiguous. The V gene lost 5 bases and the J gene lost 4 bases, with 23 bases spanning the gap. The CDR3 is made up of 18 amino acids. Germline assignment: CDR1 MNHEY and CDR2 SVGEGT. In DNA form, the CDR3 reads TGTGCCAGCAGTGATCCCCCTGTTGGAGTGGTTGGCACCGGGGAGCTGTTTTTT. Protein: CASSDPPVGVVGTGELFF.

The chain links TRBV5-1 to TRBJ2-1; a possible D gene is TRBD2 (5 bases). This CDR3 spans 14 amino acids. V lost 4 bases and J 7 bases, leaving 15 bases between the germline ends. Per germline, CDR1 SGHRS and CDR2 YFSETQ. The CDR3 here is CASSRSGGENEQFF. DNA of the CDR3: TGCGCCAGCAGCCGGTCGGGTGGGGAGAATGAGCAGTTCTTC.

This chain uses TRBV2 with TRBJ1-5, with no clear D. The CDR3 runs to 14 residues. V dropped 0 bases and J dropped 1 base, with 4 bases sitting between them. Germline-derived CDR1 and CDR2 are SNHLY and FYNNEI. The CDR3 region has the DNA TGTGCCAGCAGTGAAGCCCGGAGCAATCAGCCCCAGCATTTT. Amino acids: CASSEARSNQPQHF.

V gene TRBV5-4 combines with J gene TRBJ2-7; unclear D gene. Trimming pared 0 bases from V and 0 bases from J, leaving 10 bases between. Germline lookup yields CDR1 SGHNT and CDR2 YYREEE (reference sequence). CDR3 length: 15 amino acids. In DNA, the CDR3 is TGTGCCAGCAGCTTGGGCGTTTCCCGCTCCTACGAGCAGTACTTC. It codes for CASSLGVSRSYEQYF.

V gene TRBV7-3 combines with J gene TRBJ2-1; 8 bases agree with TRBD2. Unmatched junction bases numbered 3, after V lost 5 bases and J lost 6 bases. Per germline, CDR1 SGHTA and CDR2 FQGTGA. CDR3 length: 13 amino acids. CDR3 loop: CASSPSGGNEQFF. DNA of the CDR3: TGTGCCAGCAGCCCCAGCGGGGGCAATGAGCAGTTCTTC.

The V gene is TRBV18, the J gene TRBJ2-6; a possible D gene is TRBD2 (6 bases). Trimming left V 2 bases short and J 0 bases short, with 14 bases between. From germline, CDR1 is KGHSH and CDR2 LQKENI. The CDR3 is made up of 18 amino acids. This CDR3 reads CASSPDGGRNSGANVLTF. The CDR3 coding sequence is TGTGCCAGCTCACCAGATGGAGGGCGGAACTCTGGGGCCAACGTCCTGACTTTC.

V gene TRBV19 combines with J gene TRBJ2-1; TRBD1 agrees at 7 bases. From germline, CDR1 is LNHDA and CDR2 SQIVND (reference sequence). This CDR3 comprises 12 residues. V lost 7 bases and J lost 7; bases outside the gene matches: 4. The CDR3 sequence is CASKTGWNEQFF. The DNA of the CDR3 is TGTGCCAGTAAGACAGGGTGGAATGAGCAGTTCTTC. The complete variable domain, with remaining parts taken from reference TRBV19 and TRBJ2-1, reads DGGITQSPKYLFRKEGQNVTLSCEQNLNHDAMYWYRQDPGQGLRLIYYSQIVNDFQKGDIAEGYSVSREKKESFPLTVTSAQKNPTAFYLCASKTGWNEQFFGPGTRLTVL.

About this clone itself: Germline and junction disagree at one end, which may indicate a read error. The rearrangement uses TRBV19 and TRBJ1-1; D is perhaps TRBD1 (5 bases). Looked up from germline, CDR1 is LNHDA and CDR2 is SQIVND (reference sequence). The CDR3 is 16 residues long. The CDR3 is CACRRQNLVMNTEAFF. As DNA, the CDR3 is TGTGCCTGTAGGAGACAGAACCTTGTCATGAACACTGAAGCTTTCTTT.